The 10 T cell receptor beta chains reported below all come from one sample, sequenced in a study of cytomegalovirus exposure and HLA in healthy donors. 13 Jbeta primers and 60 Vbeta primers were used for the PCR. Assay: immunoSEQ multiplex PCR; the TCRdb copy retains only in-frame clones and omits some. The repertoire consists of more than 85,000 clones, with roughly 15% occurring once and the leading ten covering around 0.83%. Sequences were obtained from PBMCs. The receptors were gathered from a female donor in good health and CMV-seronegative.

The chain carries TRBV13 and TRBJ2-7, with TRBD1 identical over 8 bases. This CDR3 spans 16 amino acids. V shed 0 bases, J shed 2 bases, and the junction held 6 bases outside the gene matches. Germline values: CDR1 PRHDT, CDR2 FYEKMQ (reference sequence). DNA of the CDR3: TGTGCCAGCAGCTTAGGAGGGACAGGATTTACCTACGAGCAGTACTTC. It specifies CASSLGGTGFTYEQYF.

The table lists this clone with a few counts. The V call is TRBV7-3, the J call TRBJ2-2, with 11 bases that match TRBD2. Germline-derived CDR1 and CDR2 are SGHTA and FQGTGA. The CDR3 totals 16 residues. The junction had 9 bases not matched to a gene; V was cut back by 5 bases and J by 7 bases. The CDR3, as DNA: TGTGCCAGCAGCCAATCTAGCGGGAGGTCGGGCGGGGAGCTGTTTTTT. This sequence encodes CASSQSSGRSGGELFF.

The chain combines TRBV19 with TRBJ1-6, with unresolved D. The CDR3 sequence is 14 residues long. Germline values: CDR1 LNHDA, CDR2 SQIVND (reference sequence). Trimming took 0 bases from V and 11 from J, leaving 11 bases between them. DNA for the CDR3: TGTGCCAGTAGTATAGATGAGGCAGTGACACCCCTCCACTTT. It codes for CASSIDEAVTPLHF.

The rearrangement joins TRBV29-1 to TRBJ1-1; 9 bases match TRBD1. CDR1 is SQVTM and CDR2 is ANQGSEA in the germline V gene. The CDR3 length is 12 residues. The ends lost 7 bases at V and 5 bases at J; junction bases unmatched: 5. CDR3: CSGGQGSTEAFF. CDR3 nucleotide sequence: TGCAGCGGAGGACAGGGGAGTACTGAAGCTTTCTTT. The full variable domain, completed using reference TRBV29-1 and TRBJ1-1, is SAVISQKPSRDICQRGTSLTIQCQVDSQVTMMFWYRQQPGQSLTLIATANQGSEATYESGFVIDKFPISRPNLTFSTLTVSNMSPEDSSIYLCSGGQGSTEAFFGQGTRLTVV.

This clone was seen a single time. One junction end does not reproduce the germline sequence, and a read error may be involved. This rearrangement joins TRBV4-1 to TRBJ1-1, with TRBD2 identical over 15 bases. The J call may be mistaken, given a closer DNA end match to TRBJ2-2. The CDR3 totals 20 residues. Germline V gene data show CDR1 as MGHRA and CDR2 as YSYEKL. The CDR3, as DNA: TGCGCCAGCAGCCAAGAAGGACTAGCGGGAGGGCCGGGGAACACAGGGGAGCTGTTTTTT. This codes for CASSQEGLAGGPGNTGELFF.

J is TRBJ2-6 and V is TRBV11-2; 7 bases align to TRBD1. The CDR3 runs to 15 residues. The junction had 1 base not matched to a gene; V was cut back by 3 bases and J by 2 bases. CDR1 SGHAT and CDR2 FQNNGV come from the germline V gene. This CDR3 reads CASSFTGAGANVLTF. CDR3 in DNA: TGTGCCAGCAGCTTCACAGGGGCTGGGGCCAACGTCCTGACTTTC.

This clone was counted between two and nine times. The V call is TRBV10-3, the J call TRBJ1-1; perhaps TRBD1 as D (6 bases). CDR1 and CDR2 (germline): ENHRY, SYGVKD. This CDR3 is built from 14 residues. V gave up 6 bases and J gave up 1 base, with 12 bases separating them. The CDR3 coding sequence is TGTGCCATCAGGGAAGTACAGGGGAACACTGAAGCTTTCTTT. It specifies CAIREVQGNTEAFF.

This clone was seen only a few times. This chain links TRBV7-2 with TRBJ2-2; 12 bases line up with TRBD2. J lost 7 bases, V lost 2 bases, and 5 bases had no gene match. The CDR3 runs to 16 residues. Germline lookup yields CDR1 SGHTA and CDR2 FQGNSA. The CDR3 nucleotides read TGTGCCAGCAGCTTAAGACTAGCGGGAGTAAGCGGGGAGCTGTTTTTT. Translating gives CASSLRLAGVSGELFF. Full variable domain (outside the CDR3, taken from reference TRBV7-2 and TRBJ2-2): GAGVSQSPSNKVTEKGKDVELRCDPISGHTALYWYRQSLGQGLEFLIYFQGNSAPDKSGLPSDRFSAERTGGSVSTLTIQRTQQEDSAVYLCASSLRLAGVSGELFFGEGSRLTVL.

V usage is TRBV2 and J usage is TRBJ1-4; TRBD1 matches at 9 bases. The germline V gene has CDR1 SNHLY and CDR2 FYNNEI. The V and J ends lost 5 bases and 1 base, in that order; junction bases with no gene match: 11. CDR3 length equals 18 residues. CDR3 amino acids: CASSSHTGGLGTNEKLFF. The CDR3 coding sequence is TGTGCCAGCAGTTCCCATACAGGGGGCCTTGGAACTAATGAAAAACTGTTTTTT.

This clone was detected only a few times. J is TRBJ1-1 and V is TRBV28, with 10 bases aligning to TRBD1. The length of the CDR3 is 16 residues. CDR1 MDHEN and CDR2 SYDVKM come from the germline V gene. With V trimmed by 5 bases and J by 4 bases, 10 bases remained unmatched. This CDR3 reads CASSTPRQGAGTEAFF. As DNA, the CDR3 is TGTGCCAGCAGTACGCCCAGACAGGGGGCGGGCACTGAAGCTTTCTTT.